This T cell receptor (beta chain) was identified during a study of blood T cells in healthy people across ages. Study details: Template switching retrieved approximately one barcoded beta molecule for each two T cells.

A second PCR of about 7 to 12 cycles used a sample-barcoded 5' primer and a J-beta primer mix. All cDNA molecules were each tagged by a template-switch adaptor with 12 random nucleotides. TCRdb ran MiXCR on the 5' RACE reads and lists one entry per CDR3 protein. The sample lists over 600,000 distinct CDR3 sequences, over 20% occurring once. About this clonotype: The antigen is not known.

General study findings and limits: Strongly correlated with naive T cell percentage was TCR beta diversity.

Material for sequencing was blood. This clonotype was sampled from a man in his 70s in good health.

CDR3 in DNA: TGTGCCAGCGGTTCTAGCGCGTCCTACGAGCAGTACTTC. Its translation is CASGSSASYEQYF. The genes are TRBV28 and TRBJ2-7; TRBD2 might be the D (6 bases). Trimming left V 8 bases short and J 1 base short, with 12 bases between. Germline CDR1 MDHEN, CDR2 SYDVKM. The CDR3 is 13 residues long.